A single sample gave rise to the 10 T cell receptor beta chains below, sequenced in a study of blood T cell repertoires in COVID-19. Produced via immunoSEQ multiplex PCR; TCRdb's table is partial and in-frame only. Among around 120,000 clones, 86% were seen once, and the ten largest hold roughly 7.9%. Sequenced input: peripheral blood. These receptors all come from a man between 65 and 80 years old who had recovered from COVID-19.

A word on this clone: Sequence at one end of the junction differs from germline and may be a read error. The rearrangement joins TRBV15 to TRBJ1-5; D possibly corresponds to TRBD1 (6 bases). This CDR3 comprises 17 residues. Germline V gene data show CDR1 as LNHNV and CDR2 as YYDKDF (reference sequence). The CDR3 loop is CAASSRSDRNSNQPQHF. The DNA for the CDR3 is TGTGCCGCCAGCAGCCGCTCGGACAGAAATAGCAATCAGCCCCAGCATTTT.

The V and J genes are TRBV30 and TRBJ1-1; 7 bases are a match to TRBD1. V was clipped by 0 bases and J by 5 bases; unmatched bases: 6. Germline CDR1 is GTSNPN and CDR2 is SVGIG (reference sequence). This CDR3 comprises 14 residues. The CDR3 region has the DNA TGTGCCTGGAGTGTACCAGGGGGATTTACTGAAGCTTTCTTT. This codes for CAWSVPGGFTEAFF.

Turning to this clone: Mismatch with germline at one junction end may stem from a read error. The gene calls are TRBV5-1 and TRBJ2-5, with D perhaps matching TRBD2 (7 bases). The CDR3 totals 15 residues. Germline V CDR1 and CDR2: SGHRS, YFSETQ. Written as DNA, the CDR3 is TGCGCCCGCAGCTGGGGGGGGGCCCTCGGGGAGACCCAGTACTTC. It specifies CARSWGGALGETQYF.

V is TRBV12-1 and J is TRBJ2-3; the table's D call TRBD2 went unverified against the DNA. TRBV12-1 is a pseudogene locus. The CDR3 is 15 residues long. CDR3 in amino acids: CASSLRLAETDTQYF. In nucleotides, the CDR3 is TGTGCCAGCAGCCTTAGACTAGCGGAGACAGATACGCAGTATTTT.

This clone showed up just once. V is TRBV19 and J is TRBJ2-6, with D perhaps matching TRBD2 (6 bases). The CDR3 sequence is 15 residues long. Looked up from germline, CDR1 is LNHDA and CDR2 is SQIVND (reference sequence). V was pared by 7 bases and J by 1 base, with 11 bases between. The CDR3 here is CASTGGRSGANVLTF. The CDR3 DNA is TGTGCCAGTACTGGGGGGAGGTCTGGGGCCAACGTCCTGACTTTC.

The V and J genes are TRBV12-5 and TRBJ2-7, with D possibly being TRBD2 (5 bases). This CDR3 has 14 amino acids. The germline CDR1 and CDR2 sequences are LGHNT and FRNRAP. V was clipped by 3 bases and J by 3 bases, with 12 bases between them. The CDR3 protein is CASGFIGISYEQYF. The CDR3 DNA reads TGTGCTAGTGGTTTCATCGGGATCAGCTACGAGCAGTACTTC.

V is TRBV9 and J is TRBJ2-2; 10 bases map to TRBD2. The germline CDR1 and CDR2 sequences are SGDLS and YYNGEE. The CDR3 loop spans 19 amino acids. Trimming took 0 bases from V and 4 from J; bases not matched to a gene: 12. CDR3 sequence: CASSVVGSGGPKSTGELFF. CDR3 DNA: TGTGCCAGCAGCGTAGTCGGTAGCGGGGGGCCGAAGAGCACCGGGGAGCTGTTTTTT.

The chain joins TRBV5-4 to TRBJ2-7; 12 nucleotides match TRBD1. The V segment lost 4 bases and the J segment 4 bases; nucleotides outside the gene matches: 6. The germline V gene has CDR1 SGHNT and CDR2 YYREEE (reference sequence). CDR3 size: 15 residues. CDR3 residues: CASSPGQGASYEQYF. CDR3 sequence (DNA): TGTGCCAGCAGCCCGGGACAGGGGGCGAGTTACGAGCAGTACTTC.

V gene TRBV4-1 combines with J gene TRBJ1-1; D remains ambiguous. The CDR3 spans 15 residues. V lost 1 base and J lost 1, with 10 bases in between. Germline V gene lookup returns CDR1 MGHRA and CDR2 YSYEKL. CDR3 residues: CASSQALSRNTEAFF. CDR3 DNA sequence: TGCGCCAGCAGCCAAGCCCTCTCGAGGAACACTGAAGCTTTCTTT.

Written as DNA, the CDR3 is TGTGCCAGTACAACTAGCGGGAGGGGTCAAGAGACCCAGTACTTC. Protein: CASTTSGRGQETQYF. The rearrangement joins TRBV9 to TRBJ2-5; 13 nucleotides match TRBD2. Trimming cost V 8 bases and J 2 bases; bases outside gene matches: 6. The CDR3 has 15 amino acids. Germline V gene sequence: CDR1 SGDLS, CDR2 YYNGEE.